The clone carrying this TCR beta chain was recorded many times. No antigen is known for it. This record belongs to a study of breast tumors, draining lymph nodes, adjacent tissues. Notes on the study in general: Tumors had less TCR diversity than lymph nodes, more than nontumor tissue. Data only fit, rather than demonstrated, lymph node origin of most tumor T cells. Luminal-like breast cancer showed significantly greater tumor-nontumor repertoire similarity than basal-like breast cancer did.

CDR3 length: 13 amino acids. Germline CDR1 reads SQVTM; CDR2 reads ANQGSEA. The V gene end was trimmed by 4 bases and the J gene end by 8 bases; junction bases not matched to a gene: 5. TCRdb fed the multiplex PCR reads into MiXCR, producing one record per CDR3 protein. The sample holds 100,000 to 150,000 distinct CDR3 sequences, about 20% seen once. The lymph nodes were axillary draining lymph nodes from breast cancer patients. The V gene is TRBV29-1, the J gene TRBJ1-4; 9 nucleotides match TRBD1. Sequenced input: axillary lymph node tissue. This receptor was identified in a female donor with breast cancer. Some clones in this sample may be carry-over from other donors' samples. In nucleotides, the CDR3 is TGCAGCGTTGGGACAGGGGAGTGCGAAAAACTGTTTTTT. It is translated as CSVGTGECEKLFF.